This passage covers 26 T cell receptor beta chains from one sample sequenced in a study of T cells in Graves' hyperthyroidism and ophthalmopathy (dated by TCRdb to about 2019). The library relied on multiplex PCR. Instrument on record: Illumina HiSeq 2000. The TCR beta CDR3 regions were amplified from the RNA transcripts. The TCR CDR3 was subjected to a first round of RT-PCR using the HTBI primer set and the Qiagen OneStep RT-PCR kit. Starting from the raw public reads, TCRdb applied fastp trimming at Q25, assembled clones with MiXCR and retained in-frame beta chains. Every distinct CDR3 protein forms one entry, paired with its most common genes and DNA. The sample contains 600,000 to 700,000 distinct CDR3 sequences, roughly 14% of them found a single time. Around 4.5% of the sample is held by the ten biggest clonotypes. The material sequenced was blood. The receptor set was obtained from a woman aged 40 to 50 with Graves' ophthalmopathy.

V gene TRBV19 combines with J gene TRBJ2-7; TRBD2 matches 12 bases. The ends lost 5 bases at V and 5 bases at J; junction bases unmatched: 7. The CDR3 has 15 amino acids. Germline V CDR1 and CDR2: LNHDA, SQIVND (reference sequence). The CDR3 region is CASSLLAGGLHEQYF. CDR3 nucleotides: TGTGCCAGTAGTTTACTAGCGGGAGGTCTCCACGAGCAGTACTTC.

The CDR3 bases are TGTGCCAGCAGTCCTTGGGGCGACGGGCCTGAAGCTTTCTTT. This codes for CASSPWGDGPEAFF. This chain joins TRBV28 and TRBJ1-1; D perhaps matches TRBD1 (5 bases). The CDR3 loop spans 14 amino acids. Germline assignment: CDR1 MDHEN and CDR2 SYDVKM. The germline V and J ends were trimmed by 5 bases and 6 bases, with 16 bases remaining between them.

This clonotype was found many times. The genes are TRBV4-1 and TRBJ2-7; the D gene is possibly TRBD2 (5 bases). The CDR3 length is 15 residues. V shed 1 base and J shed 2 bases, with 12 bases lying between them. The germline CDR1 and CDR2 sequences are MGHRA and YSYEKL. CDR3: CASSQGILAAYEQYF. CDR3 DNA sequence: TGCGCCAGCAGCCAAGGAATCCTAGCAGCCTACGAGCAGTACTTC.

This clonotype was recorded once. The V call is TRBV19, the J call TRBJ1-1; 10 bases are shared with TRBD1. The junction had 7 bases not matched to a gene; V was cut back by 2 bases and J by 4 bases. Germline CDR1 is LNHDA and CDR2 is SQIVND (reference sequence). This CDR3 contains 16 residues. The DNA for the CDR3 is TGTGCCAGTAGTATACTTAAGGGACAGGGGAGCACTGAAGCTTTCTTT. This codes for CASSILKGQGSTEAFF.

This clonotype showed up many times. This chain joins TRBV11-2 and TRBJ1-1; 8 bases match TRBD1. Per germline, CDR1 SGHAT and CDR2 FQNNGV. The V segment lost 1 base and the J segment 11 bases; nucleotides outside the gene matches: 9. The CDR3 spans 14 residues. The CDR3, as DNA: TGTGCCAGCAGCTTAGTTCGGACAGGGTCCCAGGCTTTCTTT. It codes for CASSLVRTGSQAFF. The full variable domain, in which reference TRBV11-2 and TRBJ1-1 provide the parts outside the CDR3, is EAGVAQSPRYKIIEKRQSVAFWCNPISGHATLYWYQQILGQGPKLLIQFQNNGVVDDSQLPKDRFSAERLKGVDSTLKIQPAKLEDSAVYLCASSLVRTGSQAFFGQGTRLTVV.

This clonotype was detected many times. This rearrangement joins TRBV12-3 or TRBV12-4 to TRBJ2-7; D is undetermined. Trimming shortened V by 0 bases and J by 5 bases, and 5 bases separated the two germline ends. The CDR3 length is 12 residues. CDR3 protein: CASSLAGNEQYF. The DNA for the CDR3 is TGTGCCAGCAGTTTAGCGGGTAACGAGCAGTACTTC.

This clonotype showed up many times. The rearrangement joins TRBV4-2 to TRBJ2-7; TRBD1 aligns across 8 bases. The length of the CDR3 is 16 residues. Germline-derived CDR1 and CDR2 are LGHNA and YNFKEQ. The V segment lost 0 bases and the J segment 6 bases; nucleotides outside the gene matches: 10. Here the CDR3 reads CASSQDITGGFGEQYF. The CDR3 DNA follows: TGTGCCAGCAGCCAAGATATTACAGGGGGGTTCGGCGAGCAGTACTTC.

The CDR3 loop is CASSPHGITGWGVSNQPQHF. The DNA of the CDR3 is TGTGCCAGCAGCCCTCATGGAATCACAGGGTGGGGGGTGAGCAATCAGCCCCAGCATTTT. This chain uses TRBV28 with TRBJ1-5, with a weak D call TRBD1 (6 bases). CDR3 length equals 20 residues. CDR1 and CDR2 (germline): MDHEN, SYDVKM. V gave up 6 bases and J gave up 1 base, with 28 bases separating them. The complete variable domain, with remaining parts taken from reference TRBV28 and TRBJ1-5, reads DVKVTQSSRYLVKRTGEKVFLECVQDMDHENMFWYRQDPGLGLRLIYFSYDVKMKEKGDIPEGYSVSREKKERFSLILESASTNQTSMYLCASSPHGITGWGVSNQPQHFGDGTRLSIL.

This clonotype has a count of ten or more. The junction differs from germline at one of its ends, possibly a read error. The chain recombines TRBV7-7 with TRBJ2-5; the D gene is possibly TRBD2 (6 bases). This CDR3 comprises 14 residues. Germline values: CDR1 SSHAT, CDR2 FNYEAQ (reference sequence). CDR3 sequence: CASSLRLDQETQYF. The CDR3 DNA reads TGTGCTAGCAGCTTACGACTAGATCAAGAGACCCAGTACTTC.

Many counts were recorded for this clonotype. The chain joins TRBV10-3 to TRBJ1-2, with 9 bases identical to TRBD1. CDR1 ENHRY and CDR2 SYGVKD come from the germline V gene. Trimming removed 6 bases from V and 2 bases from J; junction bases left unmatched: 7. The CDR3 length is 15 residues. The CDR3 DNA follows: TGTGCCATCAGCAAGGACAGGGGCCTGAACTATGGCTACACCTTC. Protein sequence: CAISKDRGLNYGYTF.

This clonotype appeared many times. The rearrangement links TRBV27 to TRBJ1-2; TRBD1 aligns across 7 bases. Trimming cost V 6 bases and J 4 bases; bases outside gene matches: 8. CDR1 is MNHEY and CDR2 is SMNVEV in the germline V gene (reference sequence). This CDR3 has 14 residues. CDR3 DNA sequence: TGTGCCAGCAGCCGATTGGGGGACAGCTATGGCTACACCTTC. This translates into CASSRLGDSYGYTF.

There are many counts of this clonotype. The chain has TRBV24-1 and TRBJ2-7; 7 nucleotides line up with TRBD1. The ends lost 4 bases at V and 0 bases at J; junction bases unmatched: 8. The CDR3 contains 16 residues. CDR1 KGHDR and CDR2 SFDVKD come from the germline V gene. DNA for the CDR3: TGTGCCACCAGTGACCCCCGGGACAGCAGCTCCTACGAGCAGTACTTC. Translated, it gives CATSDPRDSSSYEQYF.

This clonotype was found many times. The chain recombines TRBV28 with TRBJ2-7; 8 bases are shared with TRBD2. The J segment lost 0 bases and the V segment lost 4 bases, leaving 2 bases of the junction unmatched. The CDR3 loop spans 14 amino acids. Germline CDR1 MDHEN, CDR2 SYDVKM. CDR3 sequence (DNA): TGTGCCAGCAGTTCCGGGGGGGTCTCCTACGAGCAGTACTTC. Translated: CASSSGGVSYEQYF.

V gene TRBV2 combines with J gene TRBJ2-7; 11 bases are a match to TRBD2. The germline V gene encodes CDR1 SNHLY and CDR2 FYNNEI. The CDR3 covers 15 residues. Losses at the gene ends were 6 bases for V and 6 bases for J; bases not matched to a gene: 10. For the CDR3, the DNA is TGTGCCAGCAGGCCCCTACTAGCGGGAGTATCCGAGCAGTACTTC. Translating it yields CASRPLLAGVSEQYF.

This clonotype was seen a few times. The CDR3 DNA reads as TGTGCCTGGAGTGGTGGGGCCCCAGAGACCCAGTACTTC. Its protein product is CAWSGGAPETQYF. The rearrangement links TRBV30 to TRBJ2-5, with a weak D call TRBD1 (5 bases). V lost 1 base and J lost 4, with 10 bases in between. Germline CDR1 GTSNPN, CDR2 SVGIG (reference sequence). CDR3 length: 13 residues.

This clonotype appeared many times. The chain uses TRBV28 and TRBJ2-7; the match to TRBD2 covers 10 bases. Germline values: CDR1 MDHEN, CDR2 SYDVKM. This CDR3 region has 17 residues. V trimming: 4 bases; J trimming: 7 bases; junction bases outside the gene matches: 16. CDR3 DNA: TGTGCCAGCAGTTCTGAGGCCATTAGCGGGAGGTCCGAGGAGCAGTACTTC. Residues: CASSSEAISGRSEEQYF. Based on the CDR3 plus reference TRBV28 and TRBJ2-7, the full variable domain is DVKVTQSSRYLVKRTGEKVFLECVQDMDHENMFWYRQDPGLGLRLIYFSYDVKMKEKGDIPEGYSVSREKKERFSLILESASTNQTSMYLCASSSEAISGRSEEQYFGPGTRLTVT.

This clonotype was detected ten times or more. The rearrangement joins TRBV30 to TRBJ1-2; D might be TRBD1 (5 bases). Germline V gene data show CDR1 as GTSNPN and CDR2 as SVGIG (reference sequence). The CDR3 has 12 residues. Between the trimmed V and J ends, which lost 1 base and 7 bases, there was a span of 10 bases. CDR3 loop: CAWSEGGGGYTF. CDR3 nucleotide sequence: TGTGCCTGGAGTGAAGGCGGGGGTGGCTACACCTTC.

This clonotype was seen many times. The chain carries TRBV20-1 and TRBJ2-7; TRBD2 matches at 11 bases. Trimming cost V 5 bases and J 4 bases; bases outside gene matches: 7. Germline CDR1 DFQATT, CDR2 SNEGSKA (reference sequence). This CDR3 contains 14 residues. The CDR3 DNA is TGCAGTGCTCGCGAGATAGCGGGAGGGTACGAGCAGTACTTC. Protein product: CSAREIAGGYEQYF.

This clonotype has at least ten counts. The gene calls are TRBV10-3 and TRBJ2-2; 8 bases fit TRBD1. The V gene's germline CDR1 is ENHRY and CDR2 SYGVKD. Trimming removed 0 bases from V and 4 bases from J; junction bases left unmatched: 13. The CDR3 covers 19 residues. The CDR3: CAISESVDQDRGGTGELFF. DNA for the CDR3: TGTGCCATCAGTGAGTCGGTCGATCAAGACAGGGGAGGCACCGGGGAGCTGTTTTTT.

This clonotype was seen repeatedly, ten times or more. J is TRBJ2-5 and V is TRBV6-1; D remains unclear. Trimming cost V 6 bases and J 4 bases, with 6 bases left between them. Germline V gene lookup returns CDR1 MNHNS and CDR2 SASEGT. The CDR3 spans 11 residues. The CDR3 is CASRTVETQYF. Written as DNA, the CDR3 is TGTGCCAGCAGGACGGTAGAGACCCAGTACTTC.

This clonotype was counted a few times. A clone one base away is much larger, so this may be a read error. The chain couples TRBV7-9 to TRBJ1-2; 8 positions match TRBD1. V shed 7 bases and J 5 bases; nucleotides not matched to a gene: 3. Germline V gene sequence: CDR1 SEHNR, CDR2 FQNEAQ (reference sequence). The CDR3 length is 12 residues. CDR3 DNA sequence: TGTGCCAGCAAACAGGGGGGGTATGGCTACACCTTC. Protein product: CASKQGGYGYTF. Based on the CDR3 plus reference TRBV7-9 and TRBJ1-2, the full variable domain is DTGVSQNPRHKITKRGQNVTFRCDPISEHNRLYWYRQTLGQGPEFLTYFQNEAQLEKSRLLSDRFSAERPKGSFSTLEIQRTEQGDSAMYLCASKQGGYGYTFGSGTRLTVV.

Only a few counts were recorded for this clonotype. The chain links TRBV27 to TRBJ2-7, with D maybe TRBD1 (6 bases). The V end lost 6 bases, the J end lost 2 bases, and 14 bases lay between the germline ends. The CDR3 extends over 14 amino acids. CDR1 and CDR2 (germline): MNHEY, SMNVEV (reference sequence). For the CDR3, the DNA is TGTGCCAGCAGCTATACGACAGGAGCCTACGAGCAGTACTTC. Protein product: CASSYTTGAYEQYF.

This clonotype was seen at least ten times. The V and J genes are TRBV2 and TRBJ2-2; tentatively, D is TRBD2 (6 bases). The CDR3 extends over 15 amino acids. Trimming removed 3 bases at V and 2 bases at J, with 10 bases between. The germline V gene encodes CDR1 SNHLY and CDR2 FYNNEI. CDR3 in amino acids: CASSEMEGNTGELFF. CDR3 DNA sequence: TGTGCCAGCAGTGAGATGGAGGGTAACACCGGGGAGCTGTTTTTT. The whole variable domain, filled in from reference TRBV2 and TRBJ2-2, reads EPEVTQTPSHQVTQMGQEVILRCVPISNHLYFYWYRQILGQKVEFLVSFYNNEISEKSEIFDDQFSVERPDGSNFTLKIRSTKLEDSAMYFCASSEMEGNTGELFFGEGSRLTVL.

V gene TRBV12-3 or TRBV12-4 combines with J gene TRBJ2-7; D unclear. This CDR3 is 13 amino acids long. The V and J ends lost 6 bases and 4 bases respectively, with 13 bases between them. CDR3 residues: CASRANVGYEQYF. CDR3 coding DNA: TGTGCCAGCAGAGCTAACGTGGGTTACGAGCAGTACTTC.

The chain couples TRBV9 to TRBJ1-3; TRBD1 might be the D (5 bases). The germline V and J ends were trimmed by 3 bases and 4 bases, with 11 bases remaining between them. CDR3 length: 14 residues. The germline CDR1 and CDR2 sequences are SGDLS and YYNGEE. CDR3 sequence: CASSAGGTGNTIYF. For the CDR3, the DNA is TGTGCCAGCAGCGCCGGGGGTACAGGAAACACCATATATTTT. Drawing the rest from reference TRBV9 and TRBJ1-3, the complete variable domain is DSGVTQTPKHLITATGQRVTLRCSPRSGDLSVYWYQQSLDQGLQFLIQYYNGEERAKGNILERFSAQQFPDLHSELNLSSLELGDSALYFCASSAGGTGNTIYFGEGSWLTVV.

This clonotype was seen repeatedly, ten times or more. The rearrangement uses TRBV6-2 or TRBV6-3 and TRBJ1-1, with TRBD1 matching 8 bases. Looked up from germline, CDR1 is MNHEY and CDR2 is SVGEGT. The CDR3 runs to 15 residues. V shed 5 bases, J shed 5 bases, and the junction held 10 bases outside the gene matches. CDR3: CASSRRTGRSTEAFF. The CDR3, as DNA: TGTGCCAGCAGTCGGAGGACAGGGCGTAGTACTGAAGCTTTCTTT.